These T cell receptor beta chains were read from a single sample in a study of cytomegalovirus exposure and HLA in healthy donors. Only in-frame clones appear in the TCRdb table, and some are missing; sequencing was by immunoSEQ multiplex PCR. This sample has 200,000 to 250,000 clones, with over 70% found just once. The source material was PBMCs. The receptors stem from a woman between 55 and 75 years old in good health and CMV-seropositive. The CDR3 runs from the conserved cysteine through the conserved F or W. Each record gives: V gene, clone size, D gene, J gene, CDR3 DNA, CDR3 protein. D genes are given only for firm matches. The size field is filled for only some rows; it gives once, few, many or a size class.

TRBV7-9	NA	NA	TRBJ2-3	TGTGCCAGCAGCCCAACAGATACGCAGTATTTT	CASSPTDTQYF
TRBV19	NA	TRBD2	TRBJ2-7	TGTGCCAGTAGTATAGACTCTAGCGGGAGGGCCTCGTACGAGCAGTACTTC	CASSIDSSGRASYEQYF
TRBV9	NA	TRBD1	TRBJ1-1	TGTGCCAGCAGTTTGGAGGCCCAGGGGGGGAACACTGAAGCTTTCTTT	CASSLEAQGGNTEAFF
TRBV4-1	NA	TRBD1	TRBJ2-7	TGCGCCAGCAGCCAGGCCATGACAGGGGGCAGGTACGAGCAGTACTTC	CASSQAMTGGRYEQYF
TRBV6-5	NA	NA	TRBJ1-5	TGTGCCAGCAGCGACAATCCCAATCAGCCCCAGCATTTT	CASSDNPNQPQHF
TRBV12-5	once	TRBD2	TRBJ2-5	TGTGCTAGTGGTCTAGCGGGCCAAGAGACCCAGTACTTC	CASGLAGQETQYF
TRBV15	NA	TRBD2	TRBJ2-7	TGTGCCACCAGCAGAGATGGGAGGGACGAGCAGTACTTC	CATSRDGRDEQYF
TRBV27	NA	NA	TRBJ2-7	TGTGCCAGCAGTCCACACAGGGGGGGGGAGCAGTACTTC	CASSPHRGGEQYF
TRBV5-6	NA	NA	TRBJ1-1	TGTGCCAGCAGCTTTCGGGGGGTCGACAGAACATCTGATGAAGCTTTCTTT	CASSFRGVDRTSDEAFF
TRBV27	once	TRBD2	TRBJ2-1	TGTGCCAGCAGTAGGAATAGCGGGGTCTCCTACAATGAGCAGTTCTTC	CASSRNSGVSYNEQFF
TRBV21-1	NA	NA	TRBJ2-1	TGTGCCAGCACCACGGGACAGGGGACCTACAATGAGCAGTTCTTC	CASTTGQGTYNEQFF
TRBV28	NA	NA	TRBJ2-5	TGTGCCAGCAGTGCATATGGGGCGGAGACCCAGTACTTC	CASSAYGAETQYF
TRBV5-1	NA	NA	TRBJ2-3	TGCGCCAGCAGCTTCAACCTAGCGTCAGATACGCAGTATTTT	CASSFNLASDTQYF
TRBV11-2	NA	NA	TRBJ1-3	TGTGCCAGCAGGACTGGGGGCTCCCTCTCTGGAAACACCATATATTTT	CASRTGGSLSGNTIYF
TRBV12-1	NA	NA	TRBJ2-7	TGTGCCAGCAGCTTTTCAGATCCGAACGAGCAGTACTTC	CASSFSDPNEQYF
TRBV19	few	NA	TRBJ2-7	TGTGCCAGTAGGCCCGACAGGACCCAGCAGTACGAGCAGTACTTC	CASRPDRTQQYEQYF
TRBV7-9	once	TRBD1	TRBJ1-2	TGTGCCAGCAGCGTGGACCTGACAGGGGGCTATGGCTACACCTTC	CASSVDLTGGYGYTF
TRBV28	NA	TRBD2	TRBJ2-2	TGTGCCAGCCAAACTCCGGGGGGGGCCGGGGAGCTGTTTTTT	CASQTPGGAGELFF
TRBV5-1	NA	NA	TRBJ2-7	TGCGCCAGCAGCTTGCGTTTCAGGGAAACCTACGAGCAGTACTTC	CASSLRFRETYEQYF
TRBV5-4	NA	TRBD2	TRBJ2-1	TGTGCCAGCAGCGAGAAGCGGGAGCGGGTTCACAATGAGCAGTTCTTC	CASSEKRERVHNEQFF
TRBV5-1	NA	NA	TRBJ2-2	TGCGCCAGCGGAGCGGGTTTAGAAACCGGGGAGCTGTTTTTT	CASGAGLETGELFF
TRBV10-3	few	NA	TRBJ1-1	TGTGCCATGGATTATGGAGACACTGAAGCTTTCTTT	CAMDYGDTEAFF
TRBV5-1	NA	NA	TRBJ2-3	TGCGCCAGCAGCCTATGGGGGGGCATTGATACGCAGTATTTT	CASSLWGGIDTQYF
TRBV7-9	NA	TRBD1	TRBJ2-7	TGTGCCAGCAGCTCGGGGACAGGGCAAAGGGACGAGCAGTACTTC	CASSSGTGQRDEQYF
TRBV7-8	NA	TRBD1	TRBJ2-7	TGTGCCAGCAGCTTACCAGGGGGCATCGAGCAGTACTTC	CASSLPGGIEQYF
TRBV18	NA	NA	TRBJ1-1	TGTGCCAGCTCACCCTCCCAGGGGCTGAACACTGAAGCTTTCTTT	CASSPSQGLNTEAFF
TRBV15	few	TRBD2	TRBJ2-7	TGTGCCACCAGCAGGGAACCGACTAGCCTCTACGAGCAGTACTTC	CATSREPTSLYEQYF
TRBV30	NA	NA	TRBJ1-1	TGTGCCTGGAGTAGGGGTTTGAACACTGAAGCTTTCTTT	CAWSRGLNTEAFF
TRBV2	NA	NA	TRBJ1-2	TGTGCCAGCACGCAACAGGGATTAGGCTACACCTTC	CASTQQGLGYTF
TRBV15	NA	NA	TRBJ1-5	TGTGCCACCAGCAGAGGAGCAGGGGAGAAGCCCCAGCATTTT	CATSRGAGEKPQHF
TRBV5-1	once	NA	TRBJ2-7	TGCGCCAGCAGCCCACGGACAGCCTACGAGCAGTACTTC	CASSPRTAYEQYF
TRBV14	NA	NA	TRBJ1-1	TGTGCCAGCAGCCAAGATGGTATTTGGCGGAGAGGGACTGAAGCTTTCTTT	CASSQDGIWRRGTEAFF
TRBV19	NA	TRBD2	TRBJ2-1	TGTGCCAGTAGTATAGTCCAAACTAGCGGGAGGCTGGAGCAGTTCTTC	CASSIVQTSGRLEQFF
TRBV18	once	NA	TRBJ2-1	TGTGCCAGCTCACCGTCCAGGGAGCAGTTCTTC	CASSPSREQFF
TRBV5-6	NA	NA	TRBJ1-5	TGTGCCAGCAGCAGGACAGGCAATCAGCCCCAGCATTTT	CASSRTGNQPQHF
TRBV10-3	NA	NA	TRBJ2-5	TGTGCCATCAGTGTTCCCCCTATGGAGACCCAGTACTTC	CAISVPPMETQYF
TRBV6-6	NA	NA	TRBJ2-3	TGTGCCAGCAGTTACTCGAGAAGCCCTGGCACAGATACGCAGTATTTT	CASSYSRSPGTDTQYF
TRBV28	NA	NA	TRBJ2-5	TGTGCCAGCAGTCAGGACAGCGTTTTACAAGAGACCCAGTACTTC	CASSQDSVLQETQYF
TRBV28	NA	NA	TRBJ2-5	TGTGCCAGCAGGCCTAGGGGCTTCAATTACCAAGAGACCCAGTACTTC	CASRPRGFNYQETQYF
TRBV5-1	few	NA	TRBJ1-5	TGCGCCAGCAGCCCAACCCCACGGGGGCAGCCCCAGCATTTT	CASSPTPRGQPQHF
TRBV7-9	NA	TRBD1	TRBJ1-1	TGCGCCAGCAGCGCACAACAGGGGCGGAACACTGAAGCTTTCTTT	CASSAQQGRNTEAFF
TRBV27	NA	TRBD1	TRBJ2-7	TGTGCCAGCAGTTTATATGGGACAGAGACCTACGAGCAGTACTTC	CASSLYGTETYEQYF
TRBV5-1	NA	NA	TRBJ1-4	TGCGCCAGCAGCATCTCCCCGGGGGAAAAACTGTTTTTT	CASSISPGEKLFF